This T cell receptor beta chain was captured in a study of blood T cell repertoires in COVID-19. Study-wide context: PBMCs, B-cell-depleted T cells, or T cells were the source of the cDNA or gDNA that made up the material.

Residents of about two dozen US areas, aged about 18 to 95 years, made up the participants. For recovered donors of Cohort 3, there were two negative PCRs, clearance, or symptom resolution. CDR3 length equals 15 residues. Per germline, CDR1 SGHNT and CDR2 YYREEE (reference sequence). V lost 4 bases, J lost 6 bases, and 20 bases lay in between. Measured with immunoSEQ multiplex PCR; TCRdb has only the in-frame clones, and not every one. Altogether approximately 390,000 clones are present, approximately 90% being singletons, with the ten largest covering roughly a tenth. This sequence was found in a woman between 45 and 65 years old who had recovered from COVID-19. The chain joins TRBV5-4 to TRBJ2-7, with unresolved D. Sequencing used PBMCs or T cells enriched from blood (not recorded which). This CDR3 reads CASSQATGLIGEQYF. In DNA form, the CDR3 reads TGTGCCAGCAGCCAAGCGACTGGTTTAATCGGCGAGCAGTACTTC.